This TCR beta chain was sequenced for a study of cytomegalovirus exposure and HLA in healthy donors. Study results and caveats: A later analysis reportedly identified an Asian-associated ancestry cluster as carrying fewer N-insertions than the roughly 700-donor mean. In a later analysis, specific HLA alleles were associated with 15,000 to 20,000 TCR beta sequences at a 0.05 false discovery rate. Analyzed later, association rates of TCRs varied across HLA loci, with DRB1 most and HLA-C fewest.

It was with 60 Vbeta and 13 Jbeta primers that the PCR ran. Original processing methods: It was a later analysis that counted approximately 81 million unique TCR beta chains, of which approximately 9.9 million were shared. The table came from immunoSEQ multiplex PCR; TCRdb's copy has only in-frame clones and leaves some out. The V and J calls and the clone size are those of that table, but D and trimming were determined from the DNA. There are under 200,000 clones in the sample; roughly 85% occur only once, and 0.65% to 0.75% lies in the top ten. This clone has a single count. As yet, its antigen is unknown. Germline CDR1 reads MDHEN; CDR2 reads SYDVKM. The CDR3 sequence is 13 residues long. Trimming at V came to 8 bases and at J to 9 bases, leaving 2 bases not matched to a gene.

This chain links TRBV28 with TRBJ2-1, with 15 bases fitting TRBD2. The sequencing sample was made of PBMCs. This clonotype was obtained from a woman between 35 and 50 years old in good health and CMV-seronegative. CDR3 coding DNA: TGTGCCAGCGGACTAGCGGGAGGGCGTGAGCAGTTCTTC. This translates into CASGLAGGREQFF.